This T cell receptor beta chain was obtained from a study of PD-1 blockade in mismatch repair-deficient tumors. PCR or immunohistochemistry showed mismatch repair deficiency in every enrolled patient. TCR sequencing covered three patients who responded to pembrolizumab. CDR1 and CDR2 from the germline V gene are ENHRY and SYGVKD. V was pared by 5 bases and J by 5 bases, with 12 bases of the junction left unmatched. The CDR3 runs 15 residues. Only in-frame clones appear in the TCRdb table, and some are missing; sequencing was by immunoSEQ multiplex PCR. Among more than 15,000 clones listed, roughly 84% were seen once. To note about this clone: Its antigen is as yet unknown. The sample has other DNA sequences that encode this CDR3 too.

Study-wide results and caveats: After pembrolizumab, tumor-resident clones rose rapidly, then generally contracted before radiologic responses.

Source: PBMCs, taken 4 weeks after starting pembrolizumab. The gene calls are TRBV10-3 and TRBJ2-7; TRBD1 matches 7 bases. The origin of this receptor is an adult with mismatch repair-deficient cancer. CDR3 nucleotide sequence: TGTGCCATCAGTTCAGACAGGGAATTATTCCACGAGCAGTACTTC. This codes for CAISSDRELFHEQYF.